These 24 T cell receptor beta chains were sequenced from one sample in a study of T cell repertoires in cytomegalovirus infection. TCRdb independently ran MiXCR on the reads; one entry per CDR3 protein. The table shows more than 150,000 distinct CDR3 sequences, with roughly 17% occurring only once. Sequenced sample: CD8+ T cells from PBMCs. The receptors stem from a human donor in good health (CMV status not recorded). Some clones in this sample may be carry-over from other donors' samples.

The chain is built from TRBV28 and TRBJ2-3; 7 bases match TRBD2. Germline CDR1 reads MDHEN; CDR2 reads SYDVKM. V shed 3 bases, J shed 1 base, and the junction held 1 base outside the gene matches. The CDR3 spans 14 residues. The CDR3 DNA reads TGTGCCAGCAGTTTCGCGGGGGGCACAGATACGCAGTATTTT. It translates to CASSFAGGTDTQYF. The variable domain in full, completed from reference TRBV28 and TRBJ2-3, reads DVKVTQSSRYLVKRTGEKVFLECVQDMDHENMFWYRQDPGLGLRLIYFSYDVKMKEKGDIPEGYSVSREKKERFSLILESASTNQTSMYLCASSFAGGTDTQYFGPGTRLTVL.

The rearrangement links TRBV7-2 to TRBJ1-4; D unresolved. The CDR3 sequence is 14 residues long. V was clipped by 1 base and J by 12 bases, with 15 bases between them. The germline gives CDR1 SGHTA, CDR2 FQGNSA. CDR3 amino acids: CASSLVGRMEELFF. Written as DNA, the CDR3 is TGTGCCAGCAGCTTAGTGGGGAGGATGGAGGAACTGTTTTTT.

This chain connects TRBV28 to TRBJ2-3; D remains ambiguous. V shed 5 bases and J shed 6 bases, with 9 bases lying between them. The CDR3 has 12 residues. Germline V gene data show CDR1 as MDHEN and CDR2 as SYDVKM. For the CDR3, the DNA is TGTGCCAGCAGTATCCCCGTGGATACGCAGTATTTT. Its protein is CASSIPVDTQYF.

The chain employs TRBV2 and TRBJ2-2; TRBD1 matches at 7 bases. V lost 8 bases and J lost 3; bases outside the gene matches: 6. Germline-derived CDR1 and CDR2 are SNHLY and FYNNEI. This CDR3 region has 14 residues. The CDR3 bases are TGTGCCAGCGCCCGGGACAGATACACCGGGGAGCTGTTTTTT. Residues: CASARDRYTGELFF.

In its sample, this clonotype was seen a few times. The chain uses TRBV28 and TRBJ2-3; TRBD2 aligns across 8 bases. V trimming: 5 bases; J trimming: 0 bases; junction bases outside the gene matches: 4. The CDR3 runs to 15 residues. In germline, CDR1 is MDHEN, CDR2 SYDVKM. CDR3 nucleotides: TGTGCCAGCAGTAATCCTAGCGGGAGCACAGATACGCAGTATTTT. Translating gives CASSNPSGSTDTQYF. The variable domain in full, completed from reference TRBV28 and TRBJ2-3, reads DVKVTQSSRYLVKRTGEKVFLECVQDMDHENMFWYRQDPGLGLRLIYFSYDVKMKEKGDIPEGYSVSREKKERFSLILESASTNQTSMYLCASSNPSGSTDTQYFGPGTRLTVL.

This clonotype was counted between two and nine times. This chain links TRBV7-2 with TRBJ1-2, with D maybe TRBD1 (5 bases). Germline CDR1 reads SGHTA; CDR2 reads FQGNSA. This CDR3 has 14 amino acids. V lost 8 bases and J lost 4, with 17 bases in between. The CDR3, as DNA: TGTGCCAGCGGGACCTCGGGACGGATCTATGGCTACACCTTC. This sequence encodes CASGTSGRIYGYTF. The entire variable domain, with the rest obtained from reference TRBV7-2 and TRBJ1-2, is as follows: GAGVSQSPSNKVTEKGKDVELRCDPISGHTALYWYRQSLGQGLEFLIYFQGNSAPDKSGLPSDRFSAERTGGSVSTLTIQRTQQEDSAVYLCASGTSGRIYGYTFGSGTRLTVV.

The chain combines TRBV28 with TRBJ2-1; no clear D. V gave up 7 bases and J gave up 4 bases, with 8 bases separating them. The CDR3 has 12 residues. CDR1 is MDHEN and CDR2 is SYDVKM in the germline V gene. Here the CDR3 reads CASKAGYNEQFF. CDR3 sequence (DNA): TGTGCCAGCAAGGCCGGATACAATGAGCAGTTCTTC.

This chain joins TRBV10-3 and TRBJ2-3; the match to TRBD2 covers 9 bases. In germline, CDR1 is ENHRY, CDR2 SYGVKD. CDR3 length: 18 residues. The V segment lost 2 bases and the J segment 6 bases; nucleotides outside the gene matches: 15. The CDR3 nucleotides read TGTGCCATCAGTGAGCCAGCGGGACTAGCCGTGTCTTCGGATACGCAGTATTTT. The encoded protein is CAISEPAGLAVSSDTQYF.

V is TRBV28 and J is TRBJ2-7; a possible D gene is TRBD1 (6 bases). V was clipped by 4 bases and J by 0 bases, with 22 bases between them. Per the germline V gene, CDR1 is MDHEN and CDR2 is SYDVKM. The CDR3 sequence is 18 residues long. The CDR3 sequence is CASSSPYLTGKNSYEQYF. CDR3 sequence (DNA): TGTGCCAGCAGTTCCCCGTACTTAACAGGGAAAAACTCCTACGAGCAGTACTTC.

The V gene is TRBV7-9, the J gene TRBJ1-4, with 7 nucleotides matching TRBD1. The CDR3 consists of 15 residues. The germline V gene encodes CDR1 SEHNR and CDR2 FQNEAQ (reference sequence). V dropped 5 bases and J dropped 6; count of bases not matched to a gene: 9. CDR3 coding DNA: TGTGCCAGCAGCCTCTCTTCCGGGACAGATGAAAAACTGTTTTTT. The encoded protein is CASSLSSGTDEKLFF.

The chain carries TRBV6-2 or TRBV6-3 and TRBJ2-3; 7 bases align to TRBD2. The J segment lost 0 bases and the V segment lost 6 bases, leaving 12 bases of the junction unmatched. Germline-derived CDR1 and CDR2 are MNHEY and SVGEGT. CDR3 size: 17 residues. CDR3 coding DNA: TGTGCCAGCAGCTACATGGGACTACTCACTAGCACAGATACGCAGTATTTT. It codes for CASSYMGLLTSTDTQYF.

The table lists this clonotype with many counts. V and J are TRBV2 and TRBJ2-7; D is perhaps TRBD1 (5 bases). The CDR3 loop spans 12 amino acids. Trimming shortened V by 10 bases and J by 3 bases, and 13 bases separated the two germline ends. Germline V lookup: CDR1 SNHLY, CDR2 FYNNEI. The DNA of the CDR3 is TGTGCCACAGGACAAGGGGTCTACGAGCAGTACTTC. Its translation: CATGQGVYEQYF.

This clonotype was seen a handful of times. The V gene is TRBV7-2, the J gene TRBJ2-7; 8 bases are a match to TRBD1. V was pared by 4 bases and J by 0 bases, with 11 bases of the junction left unmatched. From germline, CDR1 is SGHTA and CDR2 FQGNSA. The CDR3 runs 17 residues. This chain's CDR3 is CASSSRTGPYFSYEQYF. DNA of the CDR3: TGTGCCAGCAGCTCCCGGACAGGGCCCTACTTCTCCTACGAGCAGTACTTC.

This chain connects TRBV28 to TRBJ2-1; 11 nucleotides agree with TRBD2. This CDR3 comprises 13 residues. V shed 3 bases and J 15 bases; nucleotides not matched to a gene: 7. CDR1 MDHEN and CDR2 SYDVKM come from the germline V gene. The CDR3 nucleotides are TGTGCCAGCAGTTTGGCTAGCGGGAGGCACCTGTTCTTC. Translated: CASSLASGRHLFF.

This clonotype was recorded a few times. This chain uses TRBV7-9 with TRBJ2-6; D remains ambiguous. The germline V and J ends were trimmed by 5 bases and 2 bases, with 4 bases remaining between them. The CDR3 runs 13 residues. CDR1 and CDR2 from the germline V gene are SEHNR and FQNEAQ (reference sequence). CDR3 nucleotide sequence: TGTGCCAGCAGCGACACTGGGGCCAACGTCCTGACTTTC. Protein: CASSDTGANVLTF.

This clonotype was observed a few times. The rearrangement links TRBV6-2 or TRBV6-3 to TRBJ1-5; D gene ambiguous. The germline V gene has CDR1 MNHEY and CDR2 SVGEGT. The length of the CDR3 is 15 residues. Between the trimmed V and J ends, which lost 6 bases and 1 base, there was a span of 13 bases. CDR3 amino acids: CASSESSDSNQPQHF. For the CDR3, the DNA is TGTGCCAGCAGCGAAAGCAGCGACAGCAATCAGCCCCAGCATTTT.

V is TRBV7-8 and J is TRBJ1-1, with 11 bases aligning to TRBD1. Germline trimming cut 6 bases from V and 7 bases from J; bases unmatched to any gene: 7. The CDR3 extends over 14 amino acids. Germline CDR1 is SGHVS and CDR2 is FQNEAQ. The CDR3 spells CASRFGQGASEAFF. DNA of the CDR3: TGTGCCAGCAGATTTGGACAGGGGGCGAGTGAAGCTTTCTTT. The entire variable domain, with the rest obtained from reference TRBV7-8 and TRBJ1-1, is as follows: GAGVSQSPRYKVAKRGQDVALRCDPISGHVSLFWYQQALGQGPEFLTYFQNEAQLDKSGLPSDRFFAERPEGSVSTLKIQRTQQEDSAVYLCASRFGQGASEAFFGQGTRLTVV.

The chain recombines TRBV19 with TRBJ1-5; 8 bases agree with TRBD1. Trimming cost V 5 bases and J 0 bases; bases outside gene matches: 3. The CDR3 has 15 amino acids. Looked up from germline, CDR1 is LNHDA and CDR2 is SQIVND (reference sequence). The DNA of the CDR3 is TGTGCCAGTAGTTGGGGACAGGCTAGCAATCAGCCCCAGCATTTT. Translation gives CASSWGQASNQPQHF.

There are a few counts of this clonotype. This chain uses TRBV7-2 with TRBJ2-5; no clear D gene. The CDR3 loop spans 13 amino acids. Germline V gene lookup returns CDR1 SGHTA and CDR2 FQGNSA. V was cut by 3 bases and J by 4 bases, with 9 bases left in between. The CDR3 loop is CASSLHARETQYF. The CDR3 region has the DNA TGTGCCAGCAGCTTGCACGCACGAGAGACCCAGTACTTC.

CDR3 DNA sequence: TGTGCCAGCAGCCAGAAAGTTGCTGGGACAGATACGCAGTATTTT. This gives the protein CASSQKVAGTDTQYF. V and J are TRBV3-1 and TRBJ2-3; D gene ambiguous. CDR1 is LGHDT, CDR2 YNNKEL, per germline (reference sequence). This CDR3 is built from 15 residues. Trimming took 3 bases from V and 3 from J, leaving 13 bases between them.

This clonotype was counted only a few times. The chain couples TRBV20-1 to TRBJ2-1; D uncertain. CDR3 length: 11 amino acids. Germline V CDR1 and CDR2: DFQATT, SNEGSKA (reference sequence). The ends were cut back, 3 bases at V and 10 bases at J, with 10 bases in the middle. The CDR3: CSASPGYEQFF. The DNA for the CDR3 is TGCAGTGCTAGTCCCGGTTACGAGCAGTTCTTC.

This clonotype has just a few counts. CDR3 in amino acids: CASSSALPGRVMNTEAFF. The CDR3 nucleotides are TGTGCCAGCAGCTCGGCCCTACCGGGACGGGTGATGAACACTGAAGCTTTCTTT. This chain links TRBV11-2 with TRBJ1-1; a weak D match, TRBD1 (5 bases). The CDR3 has 18 amino acids. Germline V gene sequence: CDR1 SGHAT, CDR2 FQNNGV. The V and J ends lost 4 bases and 0 bases respectively, with 21 bases between them.

The chain carries TRBV20-1 and TRBJ2-7; 9 positions match TRBD1. Germline CDR1 reads DFQATT; CDR2 reads SNEGSKA (reference sequence). The CDR3 has 13 amino acids. The V gene end was trimmed by 5 bases and the J gene end by 4 bases; junction bases not matched to a gene: 6. The CDR3 here is CSARTGAGYEQYF. The CDR3 nucleotides are TGCAGTGCTCGGACAGGGGCTGGTTACGAGCAGTACTTC.

The chain recombines TRBV28 with TRBJ1-1, with TRBD1 as a possible D gene (6 bases). Germline CDR1 reads MDHEN; CDR2 reads SYDVKM. This CDR3 spans 11 amino acids. V was clipped by 1 base and J by 11 bases, with 8 bases between them. The CDR3 region has the DNA TGTGCCAGCAGTTTATCTCAGGGGGCTTTCTTT. This encodes CASSLSQGAFF.